Listed below are T cell receptor beta chains from one sample, sequenced in a study of blood T cell repertoires in COVID-19. Assay used: immunoSEQ multiplex PCR; TCRdb lists only in-frame clones, some missing. This sample carries about 130,000 clones, approximately 83% of them seen once, and the ten largest clones take around 18%. The sequencing sample was made of peripheral blood. Receptor source: a woman aged 45 to 65 who had recovered from COVID-19. Each CDR3 is given with its conserved first and last residue. Each record gives: CDR3 DNA, CDR3 protein, D gene, J gene, V gene, clone size. D genes are given only for firm matches. Clone size, where shown, is once, few, many, or a class for clones that have expanded.

TGTGCCAGCGGGATCAGGGCGTTGGGATCCACCGGGGAGCTGTTTTTT | CASGIRALGSTGELFF | - | TRBJ2-2 | TRBV27 | few
TGCGCCAGTAGGCAGGGTTCTGGGAACACTGAAGCTTTCTTT | CASRQGSGNTEAFF | - | TRBJ1-1 | TRBV5-1 | few
TGTGCCAGCAGTGGCAGGGTAGAAGGGGAGCAGTACTTC | CASSGRVEGEQYF | - | TRBJ2-7 | TRBV6-6 | -
TGTGCCATCAGAGACAGGGAAGCTGGAAACACCATATATTTT | CAIRDREAGNTIYF | TRBD1 | TRBJ1-3 | TRBV10-3 | many
TGCAGCGTTCGAAGCGGGAGGTTGTCCTATGAGCAGTTCTTC | CSVRSGRLSYEQFF | TRBD2 | TRBJ2-1 | TRBV29-1 | few
TGTGCCAGCAGCTCCGGGACAGGGCATCAGCCCCAGCATTTT | CASSSGTGHQPQHF | TRBD1 | TRBJ1-5 | TRBV11-1 | -
TGTGCCAGCAGCCAACCGGGTATGAACACTGAAGCTTTCTTT | CASSQPGMNTEAFF | - | TRBJ1-1 | TRBV14 | few
TGTGCCAGCAGCCCCTGGTGGCCCAACACCGGGGAGCTGTTTTTT | CASSPWWPNTGELFF | - | TRBJ2-2 | TRBV7-9 | -
TGTGCCAGCAGCCCTAACTCTGGAAACACCATATATTTT | CASSPNSGNTIYF | - | TRBJ1-3 | TRBV7-2 | -
TGTGCCAGGGCCTACCAAGAGACCCAGTACTTC | CARAYQETQYF | - | TRBJ2-5 | TRBV27 | -
TGTGCCAGCAGTTTCCGGGACAGCTATGGCTACACCTTC | CASSFRDSYGYTF | TRBD1 | TRBJ1-2 | TRBV6-5 | -
TGTGCCAGCAGCCCCGGGACAGCCAATGAGCAGTTCTTC | CASSPGTANEQFF | TRBD1 | TRBJ2-1 | TRBV9 | -
TGCGCCAGCAGCCAAGAGTCCGTGGGAGGGGAAAAACTGTTTTTT | CASSQESVGGEKLFF | - | TRBJ1-4 | TRBV4-3 | -
TGTGCCAGCTCACCACGAGAACAAGAGACCCAGTACTTC | CASSPREQETQYF | - | TRBJ2-5 | TRBV18 | -
TGTGCCAGTAGCCAGGGCGTCTCTAGCGGGAGGGCGGATACGCAGTATTTT | CASSQGVSSGRADTQYF | TRBD2 | TRBJ2-3 | TRBV19 | -
TGTGCCAGCAGTTACTCCTTTAAGGCGGTAACCTACGAGCAGTACTTC | CASSYSFKAVTYEQYF | - | TRBJ2-7 | TRBV6-2/TRBV6-3 | -
TGTGCCAGCAGCTTAACGGGACAGATAGCCAAAAACATTCAGTACTTC | CASSLTGQIAKNIQYF | TRBD1 | TRBJ2-4 | TRBV7-9 | -
TGTGCCAGCAGGGGATACAGGGGACCCAGGCTATATTTT | CASRGYRGPRLYF | TRBD1 | TRBJ1-3 | TRBV7-2 | -
TGTGCCAGCAGCCGGGCGCTATCCGAGGGCACTGAAGCTTTCTTT | CASSRALSEGTEAFF | - | TRBJ1-1 | TRBV7-9 | -
TGTGCCAGCAGCTTAGAGGTCAGGGGGCGTTGGGGCAATCAGCCCCAGCATTTT | CASSLEVRGRWGNQPQHF | TRBD1 | TRBJ1-5 | TRBV7-9 | few
TGTGCCAGCAGATACGAGAGGACAGGGACGAATGAACAGTTCTTC | CASRYERTGTNEQFF | TRBD1 | TRBJ2-1 | TRBV2 | -
TGTGCCAGTAGTGGGGACAGGGGGCACACTGAAGCTTTCTTT | CASSGDRGHTEAFF | TRBD1 | TRBJ1-1 | TRBV19 | few
TGTGCCAGCAGTGGAGGGACAGGGGCTGAAGCTTTCTTT | CASSGGTGAEAFF | TRBD1 | TRBJ1-1 | TRBV2 | few
TGTGCCAGCAGCCCTCGGGAGACAGGGATCTCCTACGAGCAGTACTTC | CASSPRETGISYEQYF | - | TRBJ2-7 | TRBV7-9 | -
TGTGCCAGCAGGGGCCAACTTACCTATAGCAATCAGCCCCAGCATTTT | CASRGQLTYSNQPQHF | - | TRBJ1-5 | TRBV25-1 | -
TGTGCCAGCAGCCGGGACACCAACTATGGCTACACCTTC | CASSRDTNYGYTF | - | TRBJ1-2 | TRBV6-5 | -